Listed here are 11 T cell receptor beta chains from one sample, sequenced in a study of blood T cell repertoires in COVID-19. Some clones are missing from TCRdb's copy, which holds only in-frame ones; the method was immunoSEQ multiplex PCR. The sample has about 230,000 clones; approximately 85% are singletons. The sample taken for sequencing was peripheral blood. Every receptor here comes from a man aged 45-60 years with COVID-19, enrolled during active disease.

The chain recombines TRBV4-2 with TRBJ2-5; D is unresolved. V lost 0 bases and J 3 bases, leaving 11 bases between the germline ends. CDR1 is LGHNA and CDR2 is YNFKEQ in the germline V gene. This CDR3 spans 15 amino acids. The CDR3 here is CASSQDQQTKETQYF. CDR3 bases: TGTGCCAGCAGCCAAGATCAACAGACCAAAGAGACCCAGTACTTC.

The chain joins TRBV2 to TRBJ1-2, with 9 bases that match TRBD1. The germline V gene has CDR1 SNHLY and CDR2 FYNNEI. J lost 3 bases, V lost 4 bases, and 6 bases had no gene match. The CDR3 sequence is 15 residues long. CDR3 sequence: CASSGRDRVDYGYTF. In nucleotides, the CDR3 is TGTGCCAGCAGTGGCCGGGACAGGGTAGACTATGGCTACACCTTC.

The chain has TRBV25-1 and TRBJ2-1; possible D gene TRBD2, 6 bases. CDR1 is MGHDK, CDR2 SYGVNS, per germline. With 6 bases removed from V and 12 bases from J, the gap between germline ends came to 15 bases. The CDR3 is made up of 12 amino acids. DNA of the CDR3: TGTGCCAGCAGAGCGGGTCTAGCGATGCAGTTCTTC. Translation gives CASRAGLAMQFF.

This clone was seen only once. The rearrangement joins TRBV18 to TRBJ1-4, with a weak D call TRBD1 (6 bases). The CDR3 spans 15 residues. Trimming took 2 bases from V and 3 from J, leaving 10 bases between them. The V gene's germline CDR1 is KGHSH and CDR2 LQKENI. CDR3 in amino acids: CASSPKDRANEKLFF. The CDR3 nucleotides read TGTGCCAGCTCACCAAAGGACAGAGCTAATGAAAAACTGTTTTTT.

In this sample, this clone turned up many times. This chain links TRBV4-2 with TRBJ2-3; maybe TRBD1 (6 bases). V lost 2 bases to trimming and J lost 2 bases, with 11 bases between them. The CDR3 is made up of 15 amino acids. The germline CDR1 and CDR2 sequences are LGHNA and YNFKEQ. CDR3 nucleotide sequence: TGTGCCAGCAGCCAAAACAGGGACCCCACAGATACGCAGTATTTT. Translating gives CASSQNRDPTDTQYF.

The CDR3 sequence is CASSLDRGEEAFF. CDR3 DNA: TGTGCCAGCAGTCTCGACAGGGGGGAAGAAGCTTTCTTT. The chain employs TRBV7-8 and TRBJ1-1; TRBD1 aligns across 9 bases. Germline V gives CDR1 SGHVS, CDR2 FQNEAQ. CDR3 length equals 13 residues. V shed 6 bases and J 8 bases; nucleotides not matched to a gene: 7.

This clone was seen a single time. V is TRBV24-1 and J is TRBJ2-5, with 11 bases matching TRBD1. CDR1 is KGHDR, CDR2 SFDVKD, per germline. This CDR3 spans 15 amino acids. Losses at the gene ends were 4 bases for V and 2 bases for J; bases not matched to a gene: 2. CDR3 bases: TGTGCCACCAGTGACTGGGACAGGGGGCAAGAGACCCAGTACTTC. Protein sequence: CATSDWDRGQETQYF.

The chain uses TRBV19 and TRBJ2-3; 7 bases agree with TRBD1. Trimming cost V 5 bases and J 2 bases; bases outside gene matches: 4. This CDR3 region has 14 residues. The germline V gene has CDR1 LNHDA and CDR2 SQIVND (reference sequence). This CDR3 reads CASSPGQFTDTQYF. For the CDR3, the DNA is TGTGCCAGTAGTCCGGGACAGTTCACAGATACGCAGTATTTT. Full variable domain (remainder filled in from reference TRBV19 and TRBJ2-3): DGGITQSPKYLFRKEGQNVTLSCEQNLNHDAMYWYRQDPGQGLRLIYYSQIVNDFQKGDIAEGYSVSREKKESFPLTVTSAQKNPTAFYLCASSPGQFTDTQYFGPGTRLTVL.

This clone was seen only a few times. Distinct nucleotide sequences in the sample also encode this CDR3. This chain joins TRBV7-3 and TRBJ2-3; no clear D. V lost 5 bases to trimming and J lost 0 bases, with 3 bases between them. CDR3 size: 12 residues. Germline CDR1 SGHTA, CDR2 FQGTGA. The CDR3 loop is CASSLSTDTQYF. The CDR3 nucleotides read TGTGCCAGCAGCCTTAGCACAGATACGCAGTATTTT.

Here the CDR3 reads CASSLSRDSGATDTQYF. The CDR3 nucleotides are TGCGCCAGCAGCTTATCCCGGGACAGCGGTGCCACAGATACGCAGTATTTT. This chain links TRBV5-1 with TRBJ2-3; 7 bases align to TRBD1. Germline values: CDR1 SGHRS, CDR2 YFSETQ. V shed 2 bases, J shed 2 bases, and the junction held 11 bases outside the gene matches. The CDR3 covers 17 residues.

The rearrangement joins TRBV5-1 to TRBJ2-5, with TRBD2 identical over 8 bases. Germline V lookup: CDR1 SGHRS, CDR2 YFSETQ. The CDR3 totals 13 residues. With V trimmed by 3 bases and J by 4 bases, 2 bases remained unmatched. In DNA form, the CDR3 reads TGCGCCAGCAGCTCCGCGGGGGGAGAGACCCAGTACTTC. This translates into CASSSAGGETQYF.